These 25 T cell receptor beta chains were sequenced from one sample in a study of blood T cell repertoires in COVID-19. Using immunoSEQ multiplex PCR, the repertoire was profiled, and TCRdb retains in-frame clones only, with some absent. Of about 400,000 clones listed, roughly 90% were seen once; the top ten hold 0.97%. Sequenced input: PBMCs or T cells enriched from blood (not recorded which). Every receptor here comes from a woman in her thirties with acute COVID-19.

This clone was counted a single time. Within the sample, other DNA sequences also encode this same CDR3. The rearrangement links TRBV24-1 to TRBJ2-2, with 7 bases lining up with TRBD1. Germline V gene data show CDR1 as KGHDR and CDR2 as SFDVKD. V shed 7 bases and J 0 bases; nucleotides not matched to a gene: 1. There are 14 residues in the CDR3. The CDR3 DNA follows: TGTGCCACCAGGGGGACAGCGAACACCGGGGAGCTGTTTTTT. Amino acid sequence: CATRGTANTGELFF.

The gene calls are TRBV10-1 and TRBJ2-3; 9 nucleotides align to TRBD1. V was pared by 1 base and J by 1 base, with 6 bases of the junction left unmatched. Germline CDR1 and CDR2: WNHNN and SYGVQD (reference sequence). The CDR3 sequence is 17 residues long. CDR3 region: CASSELTGGKGTDTQYF. CDR3 nucleotide sequence: TGCGCCAGCAGTGAGTTGACAGGGGGAAAAGGCACAGATACGCAGTATTTT.

This clone was counted a few times. Here the CDR3 reads CAFIPRSPHRSGDRGDTEAFF. As DNA, the CDR3 is TGTGCCTTCATTCCCCGCTCCCCTCACAGGTCTGGGGACAGGGGTGACACTGAAGCTTTCTTT. This chain uses TRBV2 with TRBJ1-1; 10 nucleotides line up with TRBD1. V shed 11 bases and J 3 bases; nucleotides not matched to a gene: 30. The CDR3 is made up of 21 amino acids. Germline-derived CDR1 and CDR2 are SNHLY and FYNNEI.

This clone was detected only a few times. J is TRBJ1-6 and V is TRBV19, with TRBD1 matching over 8 bases. The CDR3 runs 15 residues. V lost 7 bases and J lost 7; bases outside the gene matches: 9. The germline V gene encodes CDR1 LNHDA and CDR2 SQIVND (reference sequence). CDR3 protein: CASTPWAGGNSPLHF. The DNA for the CDR3 is TGTGCCAGTACCCCGTGGGCAGGGGGCAATTCACCCCTCCACTTT.

The rearrangement uses TRBV5-1 and TRBJ2-3, with TRBD2 identical over 10 bases. CDR1 and CDR2 from the germline V gene are SGHRS and YFSETQ. This CDR3 has 16 residues. V lost 4 bases and J lost 6; bases outside the gene matches: 11. As DNA, the CDR3 is TGCGCCAGCAGCCCCCCGGCTAGCGGGGGTGCTGATACGCAGTATTTT. It encodes CASSPPASGGADTQYF. The full variable domain, rest sourced from reference TRBV5-1 and TRBJ2-3, is KAGVTQTPRYLIKTRGQQVTLSCSPISGHRSVSWYQQTPGQGLQFLFEYFSETQRNKGNFPGRFSGRQFSNSRSEMNVSTLELGDSALYLCASSPPASGGADTQYFGPGTRLTVL.

V and J are TRBV24-1 and TRBJ2-1; no firm D call. CDR1 and CDR2 from the germline V gene are KGHDR and SFDVKD. This CDR3 region has 16 residues. The V and J ends lost 3 bases and 0 bases respectively, with 11 bases between them. The CDR3 loop is CATSDLTWSSYNEQFF. CDR3 bases: TGTGCCACCAGTGATCTGACTTGGAGCTCCTACAATGAGCAGTTCTTC.

V usage is TRBV7-2 and J usage is TRBJ2-4; 7 bases line up with TRBD2. This CDR3 region has 15 residues. Germline lookup yields CDR1 SGHTA and CDR2 FQGNSA. The V gene end was trimmed by 2 bases and the J gene end by 1 base; junction bases not matched to a gene: 2. CDR3 in DNA: TGTGCCAGCAGCTTAACCGGGGGGGCCAAAAACATTCAGTACTTC. As protein: CASSLTGGAKNIQYF.

This chain links TRBV30 with TRBJ2-1, with 12 bases aligning to TRBD2. V shed 4 bases, J shed 0 bases, and the junction held 13 bases outside the gene matches. CDR3 length: 19 amino acids. CDR1 is GTSNPN, CDR2 SVGIG, per germline (reference sequence). CDR3 loop: CAWMQPSGGASASYNEQFF. CDR3 DNA: TGTGCCTGGATGCAACCTAGCGGGGGGGCCTCCGCCTCCTACAATGAGCAGTTCTTC.

The chain carries TRBV10-3 and TRBJ2-7; TRBD1 matches 7 bases. The CDR3 spans 17 residues. V was clipped by 0 bases and J by 0 bases; unmatched bases: 8. The germline V gene encodes CDR1 ENHRY and CDR2 SYGVKD. In DNA form, the CDR3 reads TGTGCCATCAGTGAGTCGGCTCCGGGACAGTCCTCCTACGAGCAGTACTTC. As protein: CAISESAPGQSSYEQYF.

This chain joins TRBV7-3 and TRBJ2-7, with D possibly TRBD2 on 5 matching bases. Per germline, CDR1 SGHTA and CDR2 FQGTGA. This CDR3 comprises 13 residues. V was pared by 6 bases and J by 4 bases, with 13 bases between. The CDR3 DNA reads as TGTGCCAGCAGTAACAGCGGCGGGTACGAGCAGTACTTC. Encoded protein: CASSNSGGYEQYF. Complete variable domain (other parts from reference TRBV7-3 and TRBJ2-7): GAGVSQTPSNKVTEKGKYVELRCDPISGHTALYWYRQSLGQGPEFLIYFQGTGAADDSGLPNDRFFAVRPEGSVSTLKIQRTERGDSAVYLCASSNSGGYEQYFGPGTRLTVT.

V gene TRBV9 combines with J gene TRBJ2-1; TRBD2 is a possible D gene (6 bases). Trimming left V 4 bases short and J 0 bases short, with 14 bases between. This CDR3 contains 16 residues. Germline V gene sequence: CDR1 SGDLS, CDR2 YYNGEE. The CDR3, as DNA: TGTGCCAGCAGCAAAGGAGGAGGGAGCTCCTACAATGAGCAGTTCTTC. Protein product: CASSKGGGSSYNEQFF.

This chain uses TRBV2 with TRBJ2-7; D gene ambiguous. This CDR3 comprises 13 residues. V was shortened by 7 bases and J by 3 bases, with 13 bases between the two germline ends. CDR1 SNHLY and CDR2 FYNNEI come from the germline V gene. CDR3 in amino acids: CASMYSPNYEQYF. Written as DNA, the CDR3 is TGTGCCAGCATGTACAGCCCAAACTACGAGCAGTACTTC.

This clone was seen only a few times. The V call is TRBV7-9, the J call TRBJ2-2; D is possibly TRBD1 (6 bases). V lost 4 bases and J 1 base, leaving 7 bases between the germline ends. The CDR3 is 14 residues long. Germline CDR1 reads SEHNR; CDR2 reads FQNEAQ (reference sequence). CDR3 bases: TGTGCCAGCAGCTGGACAGTGAACACCGGGGAGCTGTTTTTT. Translated, it gives CASSWTVNTGELFF.

The chain carries TRBV9 and TRBJ1-2; no clear D gene. Trimming took 0 bases from V and 4 from J, leaving 16 bases between them. Germline V gives CDR1 SGDLS, CDR2 YYNGEE. The CDR3 totals 16 residues. The chain's CDR3 is CASSVDRGDRLYGYTF. DNA for the CDR3: TGTGCCAGCAGCGTAGATCGGGGAGATCGCCTCTATGGCTACACCTTC.

J is TRBJ2-7 and V is TRBV9; D unclear. V was trimmed by 0 bases and J by 0 bases, leaving 10 bases between them. Germline V gene lookup returns CDR1 SGDLS and CDR2 YYNGEE. This CDR3 contains 15 residues. This CDR3 is CASSVAGQDSYEQYF. For the CDR3, the DNA is TGTGCCAGCAGCGTAGCTGGGCAGGACTCCTACGAGCAGTACTTC.

In DNA, the CDR3 is TGCGCCAGCAGCCGAGGGACAGATAATGAAAAACTGTTTTTT. This encodes CASSRGTDNEKLFF. The rearrangement joins TRBV5-1 to TRBJ1-4; 7 bases align to TRBD1. Germline loops: CDR1 SGHRS, CDR2 YFSETQ. Trimming took 4 bases from V and 4 from J; bases not matched to a gene: 4. The CDR3 loop spans 14 amino acids. The full variable domain, completed using reference TRBV5-1 and TRBJ1-4, is KAGVTQTPRYLIKTRGQQVTLSCSPISGHRSVSWYQQTPGQGLQFLFEYFSETQRNKGNFPGRFSGRQFSNSRSEMNVSTLELGDSALYLCASSRGTDNEKLFFGSGTQLSVL.

The chain couples TRBV24-1 to TRBJ1-5; 8 bases map to TRBD1. The germline V gene encodes CDR1 KGHDR and CDR2 SFDVKD. After removal of 9 bases from V and 4 bases from J, the junction contained 7 bases not matched to a gene. This CDR3 has 14 residues. The DNA of the CDR3 is TGTGCCACCGGGGACAGGAACCTGAATCAGCCCCAGCATTTT. Translation gives CATGDRNLNQPQHF.

The count of this clone is one. The chain employs TRBV10-1 and TRBJ1-5, with D unresolved. The CDR3 runs 13 residues. V lost 10 bases and J 0 bases, leaving 10 bases between the germline ends. Germline loops: CDR1 WNHNN, CDR2 SYGVQD (reference sequence). In DNA, the CDR3 is TGCGCCAAAAGAGCGTATAGCAATCAGCCCCAGCATTTT. Amino acid sequence: CAKRAYSNQPQHF.

This chain uses TRBV6-4 with TRBJ1-1; D remains ambiguous. V was trimmed by 4 bases and J by 3 bases, leaving 9 bases between them. Looked up from germline, CDR1 is MRHNA and CDR2 is SNTAGT. The CDR3 extends over 13 amino acids. The chain's CDR3 is CASSVSRDTEAFF. CDR3 nucleotide sequence: TGTGCCAGCAGTGTCTCGCGGGACACTGAAGCTTTCTTT.

The gene calls are TRBV30 and TRBJ1-5; the match to TRBD1 covers 9 bases. The CDR3 contains 17 residues. The V gene end was trimmed by 0 bases and the J gene end by 1 base; junction bases not matched to a gene: 7. Per the germline V gene, CDR1 is GTSNPN and CDR2 is SVGIG (reference sequence). CDR3 sequence (DNA): TGTGCCTGGAGTGTGGCTGGGACAGGGAAGAGCAATCAGCCCCAGCATTTT. Encoded protein: CAWSVAGTGKSNQPQHF.

The V gene is TRBV7-9, the J gene TRBJ1-2; possibly TRBD1 for D (6 bases). V gave up 5 bases and J gave up 4 bases, with 17 bases separating them. The CDR3 contains 15 residues. Germline loops: CDR1 SEHNR, CDR2 FQNEAQ (reference sequence). The CDR3 nucleotides read TGTGCCAGCAGCCGCGGACAGTCTGGCTTCTATGGCTACACCTTC. Translating gives CASSRGQSGFYGYTF.

The chain carries TRBV7-6 and TRBJ1-4, with 8 bases that match TRBD1. The germline V gene encodes CDR1 SGHVS and CDR2 FNYEAQ. This CDR3 comprises 15 residues. J lost 10 bases, V lost 5 bases, and 12 bases had no gene match. The DNA of the CDR3 is TGTGCCAGCAGCCCCCCCGGGACAGGTCATGGAAAACTGTTTTTT. Amino acid sequence: CASSPPGTGHGKLFF.

In its sample, this clone was seen once. The gene calls are TRBV2 and TRBJ2-7; 16 bases agree with TRBD2. V shed 6 bases and J 3 bases; nucleotides not matched to a gene: 8. This CDR3 comprises 17 residues. Germline CDR1 is SNHLY and CDR2 is FYNNEI. CDR3 sequence (DNA): TGTGCCAGCAGAGCTGGGACTAGCGGGGGGGGCTTCTACGAGCAGTACTTC. It encodes CASRAGTSGGGFYEQYF.

The chain couples TRBV12-5 to TRBJ2-7; a weak D match, TRBD2 (6 bases). Germline V gives CDR1 LGHNT, CDR2 FRNRAP. Trimming took off 7 bases at V and 0 bases at J, with 16 bases between the two ends. The CDR3 contains 15 residues. In DNA form, the CDR3 reads TGTGCTAGTGCCTCCTGGGGGGAGAGCTCCTACGAGCAGTACTTC. This sequence encodes CASASWGESSYEQYF.

The sample holds a few counts of this clone. This chain links TRBV28 with TRBJ1-2, with D hard to call. The CDR3 sequence is 11 residues long. V was shortened by 5 bases and J by 8 bases, with 9 bases between the two germline ends. Looked up from germline, CDR1 is MDHEN and CDR2 is SYDVKM. DNA for the CDR3: TGTGCCAGCAGTCGCGGTAGGGGCTACACCTTC. This gives the protein CASSRGRGYTF.